One and the same sample provided the 22 T cell receptor beta chains below, sequenced in a study of blood T cell repertoires in COVID-19 (dated by TCRdb to about 2020). To prepare the library, the immunoSEQ multiplex PCR assay was applied. The clones in this table, taken by TCRdb from immuneACCESS, are in-frame only. Not every clone is retained; where verified, under half of the shortfall comes from an unresolved V gene, and the cause of the rest is unknown. Here the sample has 250,000 or so clones; roughly 89% occur a single time. The ten largest clonotypes hold 3.5% to 5% of the sample. Sample: peripheral blood. All receptors derive from a woman between 40 and 55 years old who had recovered from COVID-19.

The sample holds a few counts of this clone. CDR3 loop: CAMRARLNTGELFF. In DNA form, the CDR3 reads TGTGCCATGAGGGCGCGATTAAACACCGGGGAGCTGTTTTTT. The V gene is TRBV10-3, the J gene TRBJ2-2; D possibly corresponds to TRBD2 (5 bases). Germline CDR1 is ENHRY and CDR2 is SYGVKD. The V end lost 9 bases, the J end lost 2 bases, and 13 bases lay between the germline ends. The CDR3 has 14 residues.

The J gene is TRBJ2-5, the V gene TRBV7-3, with D maybe TRBD1 (6 bases). Trimming removed 6 bases from V and 5 bases from J, with 13 bases in between. Germline V CDR1 and CDR2: SGHTA, FQGTGA. The CDR3 is 13 residues long. DNA of the CDR3: TGTGCCAGCAGTCATAATGACAGGGAGACCCAGTACTTC. The encoded protein is CASSHNDRETQYF.

The gene calls are TRBV6-2 or TRBV6-3 and TRBJ1-5, with 8 nucleotides matching TRBD1. CDR1 is MNHEY and CDR2 is SVGEGT in the germline V gene. CDR3 size: 14 residues. V dropped 4 bases and J dropped 6; count of bases not matched to a gene: 5. CDR3 coding DNA: TGTGCCAGCAGTTCGCGGACAGGGCGTCAGCCCCAGCATTTT. Its protein is CASSSRTGRQPQHF.

The CDR3, as DNA: TGCGCCAGCAGCCGAAGTATAGCGGGACCCAGCACAGATACGCAGTATTTT. It specifies CASSRSIAGPSTDTQYF. The V and J genes are TRBV4-3 and TRBJ2-3, with 8 bases identical to TRBD2. Per the germline V gene, CDR1 is LGHNA and CDR2 is YSLEER. With V trimmed by 4 bases and J by 0 bases, 9 bases remained unmatched. CDR3 length: 17 amino acids.

The chain's CDR3 is CASKPGGVNSPLHF. The CDR3 bases are TGTGCCAGCAAACCAGGGGGCGTAAATTCACCCCTCCACTTT. The rearrangement joins TRBV6-5 to TRBJ1-6; 8 positions agree with TRBD1. The length of the CDR3 is 14 residues. After removal of 7 bases from V and 7 bases from J, the junction contained 6 bases not matched to a gene. Germline loops: CDR1 MNHEY, CDR2 SVGAGI.

This clone was recorded a few times. This sequence joins TRBV3-1 (or the pseudogene TRBV3-2) and TRBJ1-6, with unresolved D. This CDR3 has 15 amino acids. The V end lost 4 bases, the J end lost 7 bases, and 14 bases lay between the germline ends. The germline V gene encodes CDR1 LGHDT and CDR2 YNNKEL (reference sequence). CDR3 in DNA: TGTGCCAGCAGCCCACCGACACTCCGGAATTCACCCCTCCACTTT. Its translation is CASSPPTLRNSPLHF.

The chain employs TRBV7-3 and TRBJ1-1; tentatively, D is TRBD1 (6 bases). CDR3 length: 14 amino acids. V was clipped by 5 bases and J by 4 bases, with 14 bases between them. CDR1 and CDR2 from the germline V gene are SGHTA and FQGTGA. This chain's CDR3 is CASSRTGLVTEAFF. For the CDR3, the DNA is TGTGCCAGCAGCCGAACAGGGTTGGTCACTGAAGCTTTCTTT. Looking up the rest from reference TRBV7-3 and TRBJ1-1 gives the full variable domain: GAGVSQTPSNKVTEKGKYVELRCDPISGHTALYWYRQSLGQGPEFLIYFQGTGAADDSGLPNDRFFAVRPEGSVSTLKIQRTERGDSAVYLCASSRTGLVTEAFFGQGTRLTVV.

This clone has only one observation. The rearrangement joins TRBV24-1 to TRBJ2-1; possibly TRBD1 for D (6 bases). The CDR3 runs 12 residues. V lost 4 bases, J lost 12 bases, and 12 bases lay in between. CDR1 is KGHDR and CDR2 is SFDVKD in the germline V gene. CDR3 residues: CATSDSGAWQFF. The DNA of the CDR3 is TGTGCCACCAGTGACTCAGGGGCTTGGCAGTTCTTC.

V is TRBV5-6 and J is TRBJ2-2; 8 positions agree with TRBD2. Germline trimming cut 5 bases from V and 0 bases from J; bases unmatched to any gene: 6. CDR3 length equals 16 residues. Germline V gene data show CDR1 as SGHDT and CDR2 as YYEEEE. The CDR3 sequence is CASSKRTSSNTGELFF. In DNA, the CDR3 is TGTGCCAGCAGTAAACGGACTAGCTCGAACACCGGGGAGCTGTTTTTT. The whole variable domain, filled in from reference TRBV5-6 and TRBJ2-2, reads DAGVTQSPTHLIKTRGQQVTLRCSPKSGHDTVSWYQQALGQGPQFIFQYYEEEERQRGNFPDRFSGHQFPNYSSELNVNALLLGDSALYLCASSKRTSSNTGELFFGEGSRLTVL.

The chain combines TRBV24-1 with TRBJ1-1; no definite D call. Trimming took 7 bases from V and 4 from J, leaving 15 bases between them. Germline assignment: CDR1 KGHDR and CDR2 SFDVKD. The CDR3 extends over 14 amino acids. The CDR3 here is CATSDSGGSTEAFF. CDR3 nucleotide sequence: TGTGCCACCAGCGACTCGGGAGGGAGCACTGAAGCTTTCTTT.

In its sample, this clone was seen once. The chain has TRBV19 and TRBJ1-3; a weak D match, TRBD1 (6 bases). The CDR3 runs to 15 residues. V was shortened by 6 bases and J by 2 bases, with 14 bases between the two germline ends. Germline V gives CDR1 LNHDA, CDR2 SQIVND (reference sequence). The CDR3 DNA follows: TGTGCCAGTAGCCACCGGGACACGGCTGGAAACACCATATATTTT. This codes for CASSHRDTAGNTIYF. Drawing the rest from reference TRBV19 and TRBJ1-3, the complete variable domain is DGGITQSPKYLFRKEGQNVTLSCEQNLNHDAMYWYRQDPGQGLRLIYYSQIVNDFQKGDIAEGYSVSREKKESFPLTVTSAQKNPTAFYLCASSHRDTAGNTIYFGEGSWLTVV.

This clone was seen a few times. The V and J genes are TRBV7-9 and TRBJ1-6; D remains ambiguous. The V and J ends lost 5 bases and 7 bases respectively, with 12 bases between them. Germline V gene data show CDR1 as SEHNR and CDR2 as FQNEAQ (reference sequence). The CDR3 is 14 amino acids. DNA of the CDR3: TGTGCCAGCAGCCCCCCGGAGTGGAATTCACCCCTCCACTTT. Its translation: CASSPPEWNSPLHF.

This sequence joins TRBV10-2 and TRBJ1-4; D remains unclear. In germline, CDR1 is WSHSY, CDR2 SAAADI. The V gene lost 2 bases and the J gene lost 0 bases, with 10 bases spanning the gap. The CDR3 runs to 16 residues. The CDR3 sequence: CASSERGPPTNEKLFF. Here the CDR3 DNA reads TGCGCCAGCAGTGAGCGAGGGCCGCCAACTAATGAAAAACTGTTTTTT.

This rearrangement joins TRBV19 to TRBJ1-3; TRBD1 is a possible D gene (6 bases). The V and J ends lost 1 base and 2 bases respectively, with 12 bases between them. CDR3 length: 16 amino acids. CDR1 and CDR2 (germline): LNHDA, SQIVND (reference sequence). CDR3 protein: CASSIGVGGAGNTIYF. The CDR3 DNA sequence: TGTGCCAGTAGTATAGGTGTAGGGGGTGCTGGAAACACCATATATTTT.

This clone was recorded only once. The V and J genes are TRBV6-5 and TRBJ1-2, with TRBD1 matching 7 bases. Looked up from germline, CDR1 is MNHEY and CDR2 is SVGAGI. The CDR3 is 14 amino acids. V was clipped by 2 bases and J by 4 bases; unmatched bases: 4. CDR3 sequence reads: CASSYGGTVYGYTF. Written as DNA, the CDR3 is TGTGCCAGCAGTTACGGAGGGACAGTCTATGGCTACACCTTC.

The V call is TRBV5-1, the J call TRBJ2-1; 9 bases match TRBD2. Germline V gene lookup returns CDR1 SGHRS and CDR2 YFSETQ. The CDR3 runs 17 residues. After removal of 1 base from V and 8 bases from J, the junction contained 13 bases not matched to a gene. CDR3 sequence (DNA): TGCGCCAGCAGCTTGATTAATAGCGGGAGAGCGTTGGATGAGCAGTTCTTC. Translated: CASSLINSGRALDEQFF.

The chain joins TRBV10-1 to TRBJ2-7; the D is unclear. From germline, CDR1 is WNHNN and CDR2 SYGVQD (reference sequence). The CDR3 totals 13 residues. The V end was cut by 7 bases, the J end by 0 bases, with 10 bases between. CDR3 sequence reads: CASMPASSYEQYV. The DNA for the CDR3 is TGCGCCAGCATGCCAGCGAGCTCCTACGAGCAGTACGTC.

This rearrangement joins TRBV4-3 to TRBJ2-1, with 7 bases lining up with TRBD2. This CDR3 is 14 amino acids long. Looked up from germline, CDR1 is LGHNA and CDR2 is YSLEER. The trim removed 8 bases at V and 5 bases at J, leaving 9 bases unmatched. The CDR3 coding sequence is TGCGCCAGCGGTAGGCTAGCGGAAAACAATGAGCAGTTCTTC. Its protein product is CASGRLAENNEQFF.

This clone appeared once. This chain joins TRBV10-3 and TRBJ2-7; 7 nucleotides align to TRBD1. CDR3 length: 14 amino acids. The germline V gene encodes CDR1 ENHRY and CDR2 SYGVKD. The V gene end was trimmed by 2 bases and the J gene end by 2 bases; junction bases not matched to a gene: 3. CDR3 region: CAISEQGQTYEQYF. The CDR3, as DNA: TGTGCCATCAGTGAGCAGGGACAGACCTACGAGCAGTACTTC.

This clone appeared a single time. This chain joins TRBV12-3 or TRBV12-4 and TRBJ2-2; maybe TRBD2 (5 bases). The CDR3 runs 13 residues. V was cut by 7 bases and J by 7 bases, with 13 bases left in between. The chain's CDR3 is CASTMGAFGELFF. As DNA, the CDR3 is TGTGCCAGCACCATGGGAGCATTCGGGGAGCTGTTTTTT.

The chain combines TRBV6-5 with TRBJ2-7; 8 bases align to TRBD1. V was clipped by 4 bases and J by 3 bases; unmatched bases: 8. There are 15 residues in the CDR3. Per the germline V gene, CDR1 is MNHEY and CDR2 is SVGAGI. CDR3 residues: CASSSTGQVLYEQYF. Written as DNA, the CDR3 is TGTGCCAGCAGTTCCACGGGACAGGTCCTCTACGAGCAGTACTTC.

V gene TRBV10-3 combines with J gene TRBJ2-7, with 7 bases matching TRBD1. The germline V gene encodes CDR1 ENHRY and CDR2 SYGVKD. Trimming took 5 bases from V and 5 from J; bases not matched to a gene: 9. The CDR3 is 14 amino acids. The CDR3 region has the DNA TGTGCCATCAGTACCGGACAGGCCCCCCACGAGCAGTACGTC. It translates to CAISTGQAPHEQYV.